This T cell receptor (beta chain) stems from a study of cytomegalovirus exposure and HLA in healthy donors. Study results and limitations: Reportedly, TCR beta sequences accurately predicted HLA-A and HLA-B alleles in most subjects. Analysis was carried out at a later point, and it linked a missense DCLRE1C variant to TCR beta V- and J-gene trimming.

Both 60 Vbeta primers and 13 Jbeta primers went into the PCR. The repertoire was sequenced with immunoSEQ multiplex PCR; TCRdb's copy has only in-frame clones and lacks some. The data contain some 180,000 clones, 9.5% of them singletons. Comments on this clone: The antigen is not known.

Sequencing used PBMCs. The sequence came from a woman aged 25-40 years in good health and CMV-seropositive.

The DNA for the CDR3 is TGTGCCAGCAGCTTAGGTAGCGGGAGAAGCTACGAGCAGTACTTC. This codes for CASSLGSGRSYEQYF. The rearrangement links TRBV5-4 to TRBJ2-7; the match to TRBD2 covers 9 bases. Germline V gene data show CDR1 as SGHNT and CDR2 as YYREEE (reference sequence). This CDR3 is 15 amino acids long. With 2 bases clipped from V and 3 bases from J, the junction kept 6 bases outside the gene matches.